These 16 T cell receptor beta chains came from one sample sequenced in a study of CD8 T cells in ankylosing spondylitis. MiXCR, run by TCRdb on the 5' RACE reads, gives a single entry per CDR3 protein. Among 150,000 to 200,000 distinct CDR3 sequences listed, roughly 13% were seen once. The source material was blood, either unsorted or a sorted T cell fraction (not recorded which). The receptors were sampled from a male donor with ankylosing spondylitis or in good health (not recorded which).

This clonotype showed up just a few times. This chain links TRBV12-3 or TRBV12-4 with TRBJ1-3; TRBD1 might be the D (5 bases). CDR3 length: 14 amino acids. V was cut by 7 bases and J by 1 base, with 11 bases left in between. Written as DNA, the CDR3 is TGTGCCAGCAACCGGGGCTCTTCTGGAAACACCATATATTTT. Translating gives CASNRGSSGNTIYF.

CDR3 loop: CASSDRDRRTDTQYF. The CDR3 region has the DNA TGTGCCAGCAGCGACCGGGACAGACGTACAGATACGCAGTATTTT. The J gene is TRBJ2-3, the V gene TRBV7-9; 7 bases agree with TRBD1. The CDR3 contains 15 residues. V was pared by 5 bases and J by 3 bases, with 8 bases of the junction left unmatched. Germline CDR1 and CDR2: SEHNR and FQNEAQ (reference sequence).

This clonotype was detected a few times. The chain links TRBV29-1 to TRBJ2-7, with D perhaps matching TRBD1 or TRBD2 (7 bases each). Germline-derived CDR1 and CDR2 are SQVTM and ANQGSEA. V shed 6 bases and J shed 2 bases, with 11 bases lying between them. The CDR3 is made up of 12 amino acids. The CDR3 region is CSVGGTAYEQYF. The CDR3 bases are TGCAGCGTCGGGGGGACAGCCTACGAGCAGTACTTC.

V usage is TRBV6-1 and J usage is TRBJ2-7; D gene uncertain. Germline CDR1 reads MNHNS; CDR2 reads SASEGT. V lost 7 bases, J lost 3 bases, and 19 bases lay in between. The CDR3 runs 15 residues. The CDR3 loop is CASTSSADGGYEQYF. CDR3 sequence (DNA): TGTGCCAGCACCTCAAGCGCCGACGGCGGCTACGAGCAGTACTTC.

This clonotype was seen repeatedly, ten times or more. This sequence joins TRBV28 and TRBJ2-3; D uncertain. Trimming stripped 7 bases from V and 6 bases from J, with 11 bases between. The CDR3 has 12 amino acids. From germline, CDR1 is MDHEN and CDR2 SYDVKM. The CDR3 DNA sequence: TGTGCCAGCAAGACTCCCTTTGATACGCAGTATTTT. This gives the protein CASKTPFDTQYF.

The chain recombines TRBV19 with TRBJ2-3; 13 nucleotides line up with TRBD2. Germline V gene lookup returns CDR1 LNHDA and CDR2 SQIVND (reference sequence). This CDR3 has 20 residues. Unmatched junction bases numbered 12, after V lost 3 bases and J lost 0 bases. The CDR3 DNA follows: TGTGCCAGTAGTATTTTGGGACTAGCGGGGATGGAACCTAGCACAGATACGCAGTATTTT. As protein: CASSILGLAGMEPSTDTQYF.

This clonotype was seen repeatedly, ten times or more. The chain has TRBV9 and TRBJ2-7; 14 bases are shared with TRBD2. Germline CDR1 is SGDLS and CDR2 is YYNGEE. The CDR3 is made up of 16 amino acids. V lost 0 bases, J lost 6 bases, and 5 bases stayed unmatched. As DNA, the CDR3 is TGTGCCAGCAGCGTAGAGGGACTAGCGGGAGCTTCCGAGCAGTACTTC. Translated: CASSVEGLAGASEQYF.

This clonotype was found many times. This chain links TRBV20-1 with TRBJ2-3, with 7 positions matching TRBD1. After removal of 3 bases from V and 7 bases from J, the junction contained 1 base not matched to a gene. The CDR3 runs 11 residues. The germline CDR1 and CDR2 sequences are DFQATT and SNEGSKA (reference sequence). CDR3 residues: CSASRGYTQYF. DNA for the CDR3: TGCAGTGCTAGCAGGGGGTATACGCAGTATTTT.

This clonotype was found a few times. The gene calls are TRBV7-9 and TRBJ1-1; TRBD1 agrees at 9 bases. From germline, CDR1 is SEHNR and CDR2 FQNEAQ (reference sequence). This CDR3 spans 15 amino acids. Trimming removed 5 bases from V and 1 base from J; junction bases left unmatched: 5. CDR3 in amino acids: CASSKGQGGNTEAFF. The CDR3 nucleotides are TGTGCCAGCAGCAAGGGACAGGGTGGGAACACTGAAGCTTTCTTT.

The genes are TRBV20-1 and TRBJ1-3; 10 bases line up with TRBD1. The CDR3 runs to 14 residues. Germline V lookup: CDR1 DFQATT, CDR2 SNEGSKA (reference sequence). J was trimmed by 2 bases and V by 6 bases; bases with no gene match: 4. The CDR3 bases are TGCAGTGCCCGACAGGGGGCAACTGGAAACACCATATATTTT. Protein product: CSARQGATGNTIYF.

This clonotype showed up just a few times. The V call is TRBV2, the J call TRBJ2-2; 8 nucleotides agree with TRBD2. The junction had 6 bases not matched to a gene; V was cut back by 6 bases and J by 0 bases. The length of the CDR3 is 16 residues. Per germline, CDR1 SNHLY and CDR2 FYNNEI. The CDR3 reads CASSATSGANTGELFF. The CDR3 DNA reads TGTGCCAGCAGCGCTACTAGCGGAGCGAACACCGGGGAGCTGTTTTTT.

In this sample, this clonotype turned up a few times. The V gene is TRBV15, the J gene TRBJ2-5; TRBD1 might be the D (6 bases). Germline CDR1 is LNHNV and CDR2 is YYDKDF (reference sequence). Trimming took off 3 bases at V and 4 bases at J, with 6 bases between the two ends. This CDR3 has 12 residues. The CDR3 spells CATSRTGETQYF. As DNA, the CDR3 is TGTGCCACCAGCAGGACAGGAGAGACCCAGTACTTC.

This clonotype has only a few counts. The gene calls are TRBV12-3 or TRBV12-4 and TRBJ2-2; TRBD2 matches 8 bases. This CDR3 is 14 amino acids long. V trimming: 10 bases; J trimming: 3 bases; junction bases outside the gene matches: 7. The CDR3 nucleotides read TGTGCCAATACCCCGACTAGCGACACCGGGGAGCTGTTTTTT. It yields the protein CANTPTSDTGELFF.

The count of this clonotype is one. The CDR3 DNA is TGTGCCACCAGCAGAATTACGGGGCATGAGGGTCAGCCCCAGCATTTT. Residues: CATSRITGHEGQPQHF. The chain links TRBV15 to TRBJ1-5; a possible D gene is TRBD1 (5 bases). Trimming shortened V by 2 bases and J by 6 bases, and 17 bases separated the two germline ends. The germline CDR1 and CDR2 sequences are LNHNV and YYDKDF (reference sequence). This CDR3 has 16 residues.

The chain recombines TRBV4-1 with TRBJ1-1; 7 nucleotides agree with TRBD1. The CDR3 contains 14 residues. Germline trimming cut 4 bases from V and 3 bases from J; bases unmatched to any gene: 5. The germline V gene encodes CDR1 MGHRA and CDR2 YSYEKL. In DNA, the CDR3 is TGCGCCAGCAGCCGGGACCAGGGGGACACTGAAGCTTTCTTT. Amino acids: CASSRDQGDTEAFF.

As to this clonotype: A much bigger clone sits one base away, suggesting this may be a read error. CDR3 loop: CASGVNQPQHF. The CDR3 DNA is TGTGCCAGCGGGGTTAATCAGCCCCAGCATTTT. This sequence joins TRBV6-5 and TRBJ1-5; D is unresolved. Germline assignment: CDR1 MNHEY and CDR2 SVGAGI. The V and J ends lost 8 bases and 4 bases respectively, with 6 bases between them. The CDR3 is 11 amino acids.